The 22 T cell receptor beta chains below come from one sample, sequenced in a study of lymphopenia after photon versus proton radiotherapy. Sequenced by immunoSEQ multiplex PCR; TCRdb stores in-frame clones only, minus some. Of approximately 170,000 clones listed, roughly nine tenths are singletons. Sequences were derived from peripheral blood, sampled from a patient treated with photon-based radiotherapy. The origin of the receptors is a man in his fifties with gastric cancer.

The chain joins TRBV15 to TRBJ1-2; D remains unclear. CDR3 length: 15 residues. V was pared by 3 bases and J by 1 base, with 12 bases between. Germline loops: CDR1 LNHNV, CDR2 YYDKDF (reference sequence). Here the CDR3 reads CATSSEGLNNYGYTF. In DNA form, the CDR3 reads TGTGCCACCAGCAGCGAGGGCCTGAATAACTATGGCTACACCTTC.

This chain connects TRBV11-2 to TRBJ2-5; D might be TRBD1 (6 bases). V was clipped by 0 bases and J by 2 bases, with 10 bases between them. CDR3 length equals 15 residues. CDR1 and CDR2 from the germline V gene are SGHAT and FQNNGV. In DNA form, the CDR3 reads TGTGCCAGCAGCTTAGACGGACAGCTTCAAGAGACCCAGTACTTC. Its protein is CASSLDGQLQETQYF.

In DNA, the CDR3 is TGTGCCAGCTCACCACTCGAGACAGTGAACACCGGGGAGCTGTTTTTT. Encoded protein: CASSPLETVNTGELFF. V is TRBV18 and J is TRBJ2-2; perhaps TRBD1 as D (5 bases). The V end was cut by 1 base, the J end by 1 base, with 10 bases between. CDR1 and CDR2 from the germline V gene are KGHSH and LQKENI. The CDR3 totals 16 residues.

This clone was seen just once. The V call is TRBV28, the J call TRBJ1-2, with D possibly TRBD1 on 5 matching bases. Trimming shortened V by 4 bases and J by 3 bases, and 6 bases separated the two germline ends. CDR1 is MDHEN, CDR2 SYDVKM, per germline. The CDR3 runs 12 residues. CDR3 coding DNA: TGTGCCAGCAGTTCCAGGGACTATGGCTACACCTTC. The encoded protein is CASSSRDYGYTF.

V and J are TRBV27 and TRBJ2-5; D is possibly TRBD1 (6 bases). CDR1 and CDR2 (germline): MNHEY, SMNVEV (reference sequence). The ends were cut back, 7 bases at V and 5 bases at J, with 14 bases in the middle. CDR3 length equals 13 residues. The CDR3 coding sequence is TGTGCCAGCAACGCTAGGGGGTATGAGACCCAGTACTTC. This translates into CASNARGYETQYF.

The chain combines TRBV11-1 with TRBJ2-7; 12 bases align to TRBD2. Trimming removed 1 base from V and 3 bases from J; junction bases left unmatched: 1. This CDR3 is built from 15 residues. The germline V gene encodes CDR1 SGHAT and CDR2 FQDESV (reference sequence). This chain's CDR3 is CASSLEGLAGYEQYF. The CDR3 DNA reads as TGTGCCAGCAGCTTAGAGGGACTAGCGGGCTACGAGCAGTACTTC.

The chain is built from TRBV5-4 and TRBJ1-5, with 8 bases identical to TRBD1. CDR3 size: 17 residues. The V gene's germline CDR1 is SGHNT and CDR2 YYREEE (reference sequence). Trimming at V came to 4 bases and at J to 7 bases, leaving 16 bases not matched to a gene. The CDR3 DNA reads TGTGCCAGCAGCCCAAATCCGGCGACAGGGGTGGGCCAGCCCCAGCATTTT. It codes for CASSPNPATGVGQPQHF.

The chain couples TRBV10-1 to TRBJ1-1; D perhaps matches TRBD1 (5 bases). Germline V gives CDR1 WNHNN, CDR2 SYGVQD (reference sequence). The CDR3 is 14 residues long. Between the trimmed V and J ends, which lost 7 bases and 0 bases, there was a span of 12 bases. The CDR3 region has the DNA TGCGCCAGCACCAGACAGATCATGAACACTGAAGCTTTCTTT. It codes for CASTRQIMNTEAFF.

The CDR3 is CASSLAGGPHEQYF. CDR3 nucleotide sequence: TGTGCCAGTAGTCTAGCGGGAGGGCCCCACGAGCAGTACTTC. V and J are TRBV19 and TRBJ2-7, with 12 bases lining up with TRBD2. There are 14 residues in the CDR3. Germline CDR1 is LNHDA and CDR2 is SQIVND (reference sequence). J was trimmed by 5 bases and V by 5 bases; bases with no gene match: 4.

This chain joins TRBV5-1 and TRBJ1-1; a weak D match, TRBD1 (6 bases). This CDR3 is built from 13 residues. The germline V and J ends were trimmed by 4 bases and 1 base, with 8 bases remaining between them. Germline CDR1 and CDR2: SGHRS and YFSETQ. The CDR3 is CASSPTGNTEAFF. CDR3 in DNA: TGCGCCAGCAGCCCGACAGGGAACACTGAAGCTTTCTTT.

This clone was seen a few times. V and J are TRBV28 and TRBJ1-4; 7 nucleotides match TRBD1. V was clipped by 4 bases and J by 4 bases; unmatched bases: 6. The CDR3 is 15 residues long. Germline lookup yields CDR1 MDHEN and CDR2 SYDVKM. CDR3 nucleotide sequence: TGTGCCAGCAGTTCAACAGGGGCGGGTAATGAAAAACTGTTTTTT. Its translation: CASSSTGAGNEKLFF.

This clone was recorded a few times. The chain joins TRBV18 to TRBJ1-1, with 7 bases aligning to TRBD1. V was pared by 3 bases and J by 10 bases, with 8 bases of the junction left unmatched. The CDR3 sequence is 13 residues long. Germline V lookup: CDR1 KGHSH, CDR2 LQKENI. Written as DNA, the CDR3 is TGTGCCAGCTCACCCCGGGACAGTTCGTTAGCTTTCTTT. Encoded protein: CASSPRDSSLAFF.

The chain's CDR3 is CASSQAPGQGSYNEQFF. DNA of the CDR3: TGTGCCAGCAGCCAAGCCCCGGGACAGGGGTCATACAATGAGCAGTTCTTC. The chain employs TRBV2 and TRBJ2-1, with 10 positions matching TRBD1. The junction had 12 bases not matched to a gene; V was cut back by 6 bases and J by 4 bases. This CDR3 comprises 17 residues. The germline CDR1 and CDR2 sequences are SNHLY and FYNNEI.

The V gene is TRBV28, the J gene TRBJ1-2; the match to TRBD1 covers 9 bases. Germline lookup yields CDR1 MDHEN and CDR2 SYDVKM. This CDR3 comprises 15 residues. The ends lost 1 base at V and 8 bases at J; junction bases unmatched: 8. The CDR3 DNA reads as TGTGCCAGCAGTTTATATCCGGGACAGGGCGACGGCTACACCTTC. Its protein product is CASSLYPGQGDGYTF.

This chain connects TRBV18 to TRBJ1-2; D is unclear. Germline V gives CDR1 KGHSH, CDR2 LQKENI. The CDR3 length is 14 residues. With 1 base removed from V and 2 bases from J, the gap between germline ends came to 8 bases. CDR3 residues: CASSPLEGNYGYTF. CDR3 DNA sequence: TGTGCCAGCTCACCACTCGAAGGGAACTATGGCTACACCTTC.

The chain joins TRBV10-1 to TRBJ2-3; D is ambiguous. The CDR3 length is 14 residues. The germline V gene has CDR1 WNHNN and CDR2 SYGVQD (reference sequence). Trimming took 10 bases from V and 0 from J, leaving 14 bases between them. CDR3 in DNA: TGCGCCACCCGCGGCCCCGCTAGCACAGATACGCAGTATTTT. It specifies CATRGPASTDTQYF.

The V and J genes are TRBV28 and TRBJ2-7, with 8 bases lining up with TRBD2. Germline V gene data show CDR1 as MDHEN and CDR2 as SYDVKM. There are 16 residues in the CDR3. Losses at the gene ends were 6 bases for V and 3 bases for J; bases not matched to a gene: 13. CDR3 region: CASSPGGVRSDYEQYF. CDR3 sequence (DNA): TGTGCCAGCAGCCCGGGGGGGGTCCGAAGCGACTACGAGCAGTACTTC.

The V and J genes are TRBV18 and TRBJ1-2; possible D gene TRBD1, 6 bases. V dropped 5 bases and J dropped 8 bases, with 15 bases sitting between them. Germline CDR1 and CDR2: KGHSH and LQKENI. The CDR3 is 13 residues long. CDR3 sequence reads: CASSAQGPEGYTF. The CDR3 nucleotides read TGTGCCAGCTCAGCACAGGGTCCAGAAGGCTACACCTTC.

The rearrangement joins TRBV7-6 to TRBJ2-7; the match to TRBD1 covers 8 bases. The V gene's germline CDR1 is SGHVS and CDR2 FNYEAQ. The junction had 3 bases not matched to a gene; V was cut back by 3 bases and J by 5 bases. CDR3 length equals 13 residues. The CDR3 coding sequence is TGTGCCAGCAGCTTGACAGGGGAGGACGAGCAGTACTTC. Its protein product is CASSLTGEDEQYF.

For the CDR3, the DNA is TGTGCCTGGAGTGTATGGCAGGCAAGAAGTGGCTACACCTTC. It is translated as CAWSVWQARSGYTF. This chain joins TRBV30 and TRBJ1-2; unclear D gene. The CDR3 sequence is 14 residues long. Germline V gene data show CDR1 as GTSNPN and CDR2 as SVGIG (reference sequence). V lost 0 bases and J lost 7, with 15 bases in between.

The V and J genes are TRBV7-2 and TRBJ2-1; 9 bases are shared with TRBD2. The CDR3 runs 16 residues. V lost 2 bases and J lost 2; bases outside the gene matches: 4. CDR1 is SGHTA and CDR2 is FQGNSA in the germline V gene. The CDR3 DNA reads TGTGCCAGCAGCTTAAGCGCGGGAGGGCCCTACAATGAGCAGTTCTTC. The encoded protein is CASSLSAGGPYNEQFF.

Here the CDR3 reads CASSLARLAGEQYF. The CDR3 region has the DNA TGTGCCAGCAGCTTAGCCAGACTAGCGGGGGAGCAGTACTTC. The chain combines TRBV11-2 with TRBJ2-7, with 11 bases identical to TRBD2. The CDR3 runs to 14 residues. Losses at the gene ends were 1 base for V and 7 bases for J; bases not matched to a gene: 3. Germline V CDR1 and CDR2: SGHAT, FQNNGV.